Listed below are T cell receptor beta chains from one sample, sequenced in a study of beta chain features in type 1 diabetes. Measured with immunoSEQ multiplex PCR; TCRdb has only the in-frame clones, and not every one. The profile covers around 500,000 clones, with 11% appearing a single time and over 0.04% taken by the ten largest. Sequencing was carried out using naive CD4+ T cells from blood. These receptors were taken from a woman younger than 35 in good health. Each CDR3 is given with its conserved first and last residue.

V,J,CDR3
TRBV5-6,TRBJ2-5,CASSFPGETLETQYF
TRBV14,TRBJ2-2,CASSQDWIANTGELFF
TRBV9,TRBJ2-3,CASSLGTSGYTDTQYF
TRBV18,TRBJ1-5,CASSPNGQLNQPQHF
TRBV7-2,TRBJ2-6,CASSLAGGRLSGANVLTF
TRBV19,TRBJ2-3,CASSPQVTDTQYF
TRBV28,TRBJ2-5,CASRDRGKKTQYF
TRBV5-4,TRBJ2-6,CASPGMVGSGANVLTF
TRBV2,TRBJ2-1,CASSDTRGNNEQFF
TRBV5-1,TRBJ2-7,CASSFTAGSGEQYF
TRBV7-2,TRBJ2-3,CASCKTSGVADTQYF
TRBV9,TRBJ1-4,CASSGLQGSNEKLFF
TRBV7-9,TRBJ2-5,CASSLTGAGKTQYF
TRBV14,TRBJ2-7,CASSRGLAGAPDF
TRBV29-1,TRBJ1-3,CSVAASGNTIYF
TRBV5-1,TRBJ2-3,CASSLGPKGTDTQYF
TRBV9,TRBJ1-2,CASSVGGTGSYGYTF
TRBV28,TRBJ2-3,CASSSAKREVTDTQYF
TRBV4-3,TRBJ2-3,CASSQEHRLNTQYF
TRBV9,TRBJ2-3,CASSVDPTGFRGTDTQYF
TRBV7-2,TRBJ2-7,CASSLQYGKEAQSYEQYF
TRBV5-4,TRBJ1-4,CASSLGQRNEKLFF
TRBV4-1,TRBJ1-3,CASSQDRGVGNTIYF
TRBV7-9,TRBJ2-2,CASSLSRGVNTGELFF
TRBV14,TRBJ1-4,CASSQGGANGEKLFF
TRBV28,TRBJ1-2,CASSKTPSDGYTF
TRBV29-1,TRBJ2-4,CSVDAGFRNIQYF
TRBV5-1,TRBJ2-1,CASSLVRGDEQFF
TRBV4-2,TRBJ1-3,CASSPTVSGNTIYF
TRBV2,TRBJ2-2,CASREHGTGELFF
TRBV5-6,TRBJ2-3,CASSLGLAGTDTQYF